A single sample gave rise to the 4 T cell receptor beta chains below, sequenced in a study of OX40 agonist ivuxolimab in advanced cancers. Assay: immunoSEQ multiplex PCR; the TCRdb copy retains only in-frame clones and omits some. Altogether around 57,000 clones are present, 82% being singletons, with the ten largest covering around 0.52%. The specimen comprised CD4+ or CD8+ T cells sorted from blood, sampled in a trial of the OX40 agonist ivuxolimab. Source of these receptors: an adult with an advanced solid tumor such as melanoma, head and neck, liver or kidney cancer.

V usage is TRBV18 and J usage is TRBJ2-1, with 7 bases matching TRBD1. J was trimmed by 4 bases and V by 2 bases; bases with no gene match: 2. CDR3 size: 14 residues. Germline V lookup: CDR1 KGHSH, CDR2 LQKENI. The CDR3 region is CASSPSGQYNEQFF. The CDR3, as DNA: TGTGCCAGCTCACCATCGGGACAGTACAATGAGCAGTTCTTC.

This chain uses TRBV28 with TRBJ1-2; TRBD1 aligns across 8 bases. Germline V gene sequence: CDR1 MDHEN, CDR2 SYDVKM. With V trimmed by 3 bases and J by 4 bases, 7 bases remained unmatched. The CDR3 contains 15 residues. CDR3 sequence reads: CASSFPGQEGYGYTF. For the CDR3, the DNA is TGTGCCAGCAGTTTTCCGGGACAGGAGGGCTATGGCTACACCTTC.

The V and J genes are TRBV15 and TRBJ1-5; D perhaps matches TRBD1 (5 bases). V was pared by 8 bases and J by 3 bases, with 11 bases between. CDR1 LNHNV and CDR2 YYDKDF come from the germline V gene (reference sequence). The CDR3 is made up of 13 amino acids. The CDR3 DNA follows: TGTGCCACCGCGGAGGGACCCAATCAGCCCCAGCATTTT. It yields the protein CATAEGPNQPQHF.

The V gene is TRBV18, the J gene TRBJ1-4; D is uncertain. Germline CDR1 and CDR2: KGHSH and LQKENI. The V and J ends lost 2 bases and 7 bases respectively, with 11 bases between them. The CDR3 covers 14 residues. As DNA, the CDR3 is TGTGCCAGCTCACCAGAAACGGCAGCTGAAAAACTGTTTTTT. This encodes CASSPETAAEKLFF.